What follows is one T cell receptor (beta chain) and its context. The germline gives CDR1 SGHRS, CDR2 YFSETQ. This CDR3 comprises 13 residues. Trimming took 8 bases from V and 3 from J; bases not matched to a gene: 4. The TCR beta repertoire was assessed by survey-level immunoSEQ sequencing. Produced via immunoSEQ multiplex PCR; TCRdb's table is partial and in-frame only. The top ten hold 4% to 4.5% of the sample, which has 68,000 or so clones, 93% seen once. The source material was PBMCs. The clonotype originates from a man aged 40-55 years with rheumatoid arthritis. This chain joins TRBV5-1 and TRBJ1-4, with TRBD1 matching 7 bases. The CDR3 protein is CASRQGSNEKLFF. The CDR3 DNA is TGCGCCAGTAGACAGGGATCTAATGAAAAACTGTTTTTT.